Shown below are 19 T cell receptor beta chains from a single sample sequenced in a study of blood T cell repertoires in COVID-19. Assay: immunoSEQ multiplex PCR; the TCRdb copy retains only in-frame clones and omits some. The sample has around 220,000 clones, 70% to 90% seen once; the top ten hold less than 8%. The source material was PBMCs or T cells enriched from blood (not recorded which). The receptors stem from a woman aged 40 to 55 with acute COVID-19.

The chain uses TRBV10-2 and TRBJ2-5; 8 bases line up with TRBD1. V shed 5 bases, J shed 1 base, and the junction held 3 bases outside the gene matches. The CDR3 covers 14 residues. From germline, CDR1 is WSHSY and CDR2 SAAADI. In DNA form, the CDR3 reads TGCGCCAGCAGTTTCACAGGGGGCCAAGAGACCCAGTACTTC. As protein: CASSFTGGQETQYF.

V and J are TRBV9 and TRBJ2-3, with D hard to call. The V gene's germline CDR1 is SGDLS and CDR2 YYNGEE. Trimming took 3 bases from V and 4 from J, leaving 12 bases between them. The CDR3 is 14 amino acids. The CDR3 is CASSGVSVSDTQYF. CDR3 nucleotides: TGTGCCAGCAGCGGAGTCTCTGTCTCAGATACGCAGTATTTT.

This clone was picked up one time. This chain uses TRBV2 with TRBJ2-5, with D maybe TRBD2 (6 bases). Germline values: CDR1 SNHLY, CDR2 FYNNEI. Trimming removed 4 bases at V and 5 bases at J, with 17 bases between. The CDR3 spans 15 residues. CDR3 in amino acids: CASSVGGASGETQYF. The CDR3 bases are TGTGCCAGCAGTGTTGGAGGGGCGTCGGGGGAGACCCAGTACTTC.

This chain joins TRBV18 and TRBJ1-4; the D is unclear. Germline assignment: CDR1 KGHSH and CDR2 LQKENI. Trimming took off 3 bases at V and 0 bases at J, with 8 bases between the two ends. The CDR3 sequence is 15 residues long. This CDR3 is CASSPVSATNEKLFF. CDR3 sequence (DNA): TGTGCCAGCTCACCGGTCAGTGCAACTAATGAAAAACTGTTTTTT.

The rearrangement links TRBV6-6 to TRBJ2-4; D is uncertain. In germline, CDR1 is MNHNY, CDR2 SVGAGI (reference sequence). The CDR3 has 13 amino acids. Trimming shortened V by 2 bases and J by 4 bases, and 6 bases separated the two germline ends. CDR3 region: CASSYGAKNIQYF. The DNA of the CDR3 is TGTGCCAGCAGTTACGGAGCGAAAAACATTCAGTACTTC.

V and J are TRBV5-1 and TRBJ2-3, with 7 bases lining up with TRBD1. J gave up 1 base and V 4 bases, and 3 bases lay outside the gene matches. The CDR3 is 14 residues long. Germline V lookup: CDR1 SGHRS, CDR2 YFSETQ. The CDR3 loop is CASSEGARTDTQYF. The CDR3 nucleotides read TGCGCCAGCAGCGAGGGGGCCCGCACAGATACGCAGTATTTT.

The chain combines TRBV27 with TRBJ1-5, with 7 positions matching TRBD1. This CDR3 has 14 amino acids. Germline V gene sequence: CDR1 MNHEY, CDR2 SMNVEV (reference sequence). V was pared by 4 bases and J by 6 bases, with 6 bases of the junction left unmatched. The CDR3 spells CASSSLQGRQPQHF. Here the CDR3 DNA reads TGTGCCAGCAGTTCCTTACAGGGGCGTCAGCCCCAGCATTTT.

The chain joins TRBV5-1 to TRBJ2-5, with 7 bases identical to TRBD1. The V gene end was trimmed by 4 bases and the J gene end by 1 base; junction bases not matched to a gene: 4. The CDR3 consists of 14 residues. In germline, CDR1 is SGHRS, CDR2 YFSETQ. DNA of the CDR3: TGCGCCAGCAGCCGACAGGGACCCCAAGAGACCCAGTACTTC. Translation: CASSRQGPQETQYF.

The chain recombines TRBV19 with TRBJ2-7, with 9 bases fitting TRBD1. Trimming at V came to 6 bases and at J to 1 base, leaving 7 bases not matched to a gene. This CDR3 comprises 15 residues. CDR1 is LNHDA and CDR2 is SQIVND in the germline V gene (reference sequence). CDR3 sequence reads: CASSLGTGKSYEQYF. The CDR3 DNA follows: TGTGCCAGTAGCCTCGGGACAGGGAAATCCTACGAGCAGTACTTC.

The chain joins TRBV28 to TRBJ2-4, with TRBD2 as a possible D gene (5 bases). This CDR3 comprises 15 residues. Germline CDR1 is MDHEN and CDR2 is SYDVKM. V was trimmed by 3 bases and J by 6 bases, leaving 15 bases between them. The CDR3 here is CASSLLGPAGNIQYF. DNA of the CDR3: TGTGCCAGCAGTTTGCTCGGTCCTGCGGGAAACATTCAGTACTTC.

V and J are TRBV2 and TRBJ1-5, with D maybe TRBD1 (5 bases). Germline lookup yields CDR1 SNHLY and CDR2 FYNNEI. This CDR3 has 15 residues. Deletions cut 8 bases from V and 7 bases from J, with 21 bases between. The CDR3 is CASQSGPLSQQPQHF. The CDR3 DNA reads as TGTGCCAGCCAGTCAGGGCCCCTATCCCAACAGCCCCAGCATTTT.

The rearrangement links TRBV2 to TRBJ2-6; D remains unclear. The germline CDR1 and CDR2 sequences are SNHLY and FYNNEI. V gave up 5 bases and J gave up 0 bases, with 11 bases separating them. The CDR3 is 16 residues long. The CDR3 loop reads CASSWAAFSGANVLTF. CDR3 DNA sequence: TGTGCCAGCAGTTGGGCTGCCTTCTCTGGGGCCAACGTCCTGACTTTC.

This clone was counted between two and nine times. The chain employs TRBV9 and TRBJ1-2; possibly TRBD1 for D (6 bases). Trimming pared 4 bases from V and 4 bases from J, leaving 11 bases between. Germline V gene sequence: CDR1 SGDLS, CDR2 YYNGEE. CDR3 length equals 13 residues. The CDR3, as DNA: TGTGCCAGCAGCAAAGGACAGTTCTATGGCTACACCTTC. Translated: CASSKGQFYGYTF.

This clone occurred once. The rearrangement uses TRBV18 and TRBJ2-3, with 7 bases identical to TRBD2. V dropped 3 bases and J dropped 1; count of bases not matched to a gene: 7. Germline loops: CDR1 KGHSH, CDR2 LQKENI. This CDR3 spans 16 amino acids. The CDR3 DNA reads as TGTGCCAGCTCACCCTATGGCGGGGGTCGCACAGATACGCAGTATTTT. It encodes CASSPYGGGRTDTQYF. The variable domain in full, with the rest retrieved from reference TRBV18 and TRBJ2-3, is NAGVMQNPRHLVRRRGQEARLRCSPMKGHSHVYWYRQLPEEGLKFMVYLQKENIIDESGMPKERFSAEFPKEGPSILRIQQVVRGDSAAYFCASSPYGGGRTDTQYFGPGTRLTVL.

The J gene is TRBJ1-2, the V gene TRBV7-2; possibly TRBD1 for D (5 bases). The germline CDR1 and CDR2 sequences are SGHTA and FQGNSA. The CDR3 runs 14 residues. Trimming stripped 1 base from V and 8 bases from J, with 14 bases between. CDR3 region: CASSLDAGERGYTF. CDR3 coding DNA: TGTGCCAGCAGCTTAGATGCGGGGGAACGAGGCTACACCTTC.

The chain employs TRBV5-1 and TRBJ2-2; D not certain. Germline-derived CDR1 and CDR2 are SGHRS and YFSETQ. This CDR3 contains 11 residues. With 7 bases removed from V and 5 bases from J, the gap between germline ends came to 6 bases. In DNA, the CDR3 is TGCGCCAGCCACCGGACCGGGGAGCTGTTTTTT. This sequence encodes CASHRTGELFF.

The chain links TRBV5-6 to TRBJ1-2, with a tentative D call TRBD1 (5 bases). The CDR3 consists of 14 residues. V was cut by 1 base and J by 6 bases, with 13 bases left in between. Germline V CDR1 and CDR2: SGHDT, YYEEEE. The CDR3 here is CASSLSWGLNGYTF. In DNA form, the CDR3 reads TGTGCCAGCAGCTTGAGTTGGGGCTTAAATGGCTACACCTTC.

The gene calls are TRBV24-1 and TRBJ2-3; 7 nucleotides line up with TRBD2. V shed 0 bases and J 3 bases; nucleotides not matched to a gene: 8. CDR3 length: 17 residues. From germline, CDR1 is KGHDR and CDR2 SFDVKD. As DNA, the CDR3 is TGTGCCACCAGTGATTTGGGGCGCGGGGGAAAGACAGATACGCAGTATTTT. It codes for CATSDLGRGGKTDTQYF.

The chain employs TRBV7-2 and TRBJ1-2; a weak D match, TRBD1 (5 bases). This CDR3 contains 12 residues. CDR1 is SGHTA and CDR2 is FQGNSA in the germline V gene. Trimming took 5 bases from V and 8 from J, leaving 12 bases between them. The CDR3, as DNA: TGTGCCAGCAGCCCCCACCGGGGGGGCTACACCTTC. Translating it yields CASSPHRGGYTF.